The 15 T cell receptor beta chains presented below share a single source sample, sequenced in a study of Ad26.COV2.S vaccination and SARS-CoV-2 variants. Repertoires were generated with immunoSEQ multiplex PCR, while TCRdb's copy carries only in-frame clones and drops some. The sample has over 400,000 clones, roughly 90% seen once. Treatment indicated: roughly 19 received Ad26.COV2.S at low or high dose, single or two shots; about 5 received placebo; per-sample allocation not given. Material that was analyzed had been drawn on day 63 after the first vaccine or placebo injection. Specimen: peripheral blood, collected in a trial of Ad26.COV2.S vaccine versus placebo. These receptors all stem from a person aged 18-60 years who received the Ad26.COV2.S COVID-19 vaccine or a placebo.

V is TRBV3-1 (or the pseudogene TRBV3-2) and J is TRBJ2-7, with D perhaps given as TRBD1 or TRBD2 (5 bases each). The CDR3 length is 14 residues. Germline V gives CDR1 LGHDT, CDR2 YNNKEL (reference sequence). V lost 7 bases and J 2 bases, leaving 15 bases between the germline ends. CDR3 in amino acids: CASTLRDRPYEQYF. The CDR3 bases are TGTGCCAGCACCCTCCGGGACCGACCCTACGAGCAGTACTTC.

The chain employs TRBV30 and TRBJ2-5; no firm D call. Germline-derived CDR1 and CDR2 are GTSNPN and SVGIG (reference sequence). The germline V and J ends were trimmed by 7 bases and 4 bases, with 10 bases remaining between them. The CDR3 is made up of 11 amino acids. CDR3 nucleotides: TGTGCCTTGGGCCGTGGAGAGACCCAGTACTTC. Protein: CALGRGETQYF.

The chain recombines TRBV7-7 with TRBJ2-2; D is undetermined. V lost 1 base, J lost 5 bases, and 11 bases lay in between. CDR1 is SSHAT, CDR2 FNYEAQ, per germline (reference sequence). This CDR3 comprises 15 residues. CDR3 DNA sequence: TGTGCCAGCAGCTTAGGAGCCATGGGGACCGGGGAGCTGTTTTTT. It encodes CASSLGAMGTGELFF.

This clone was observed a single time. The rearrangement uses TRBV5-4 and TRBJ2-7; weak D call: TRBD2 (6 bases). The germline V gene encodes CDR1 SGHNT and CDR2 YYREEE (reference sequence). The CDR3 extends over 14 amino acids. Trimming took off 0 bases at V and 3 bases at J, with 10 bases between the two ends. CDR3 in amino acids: CASSLVGDFYEQYF. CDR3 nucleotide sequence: TGTGCCAGCAGCTTGGTCGGGGACTTCTACGAGCAGTACTTC.

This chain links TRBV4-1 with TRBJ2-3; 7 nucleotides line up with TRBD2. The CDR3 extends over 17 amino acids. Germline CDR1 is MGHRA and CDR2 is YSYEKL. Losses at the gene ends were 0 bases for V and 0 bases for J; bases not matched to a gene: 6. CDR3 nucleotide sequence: TGCGCCAGCAGCCAAGAACCGCTAGCGGTTAGCACAGATACGCAGTATTTT. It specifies CASSQEPLAVSTDTQYF.

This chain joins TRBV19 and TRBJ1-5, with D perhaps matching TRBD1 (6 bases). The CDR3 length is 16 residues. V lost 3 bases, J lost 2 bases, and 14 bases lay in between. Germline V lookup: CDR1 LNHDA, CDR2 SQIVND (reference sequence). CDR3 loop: CASSIEVGAGNQPQHF. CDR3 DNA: TGTGCCAGTAGTATTGAGGTGGGGGCCGGCAATCAGCCCCAGCATTTT.

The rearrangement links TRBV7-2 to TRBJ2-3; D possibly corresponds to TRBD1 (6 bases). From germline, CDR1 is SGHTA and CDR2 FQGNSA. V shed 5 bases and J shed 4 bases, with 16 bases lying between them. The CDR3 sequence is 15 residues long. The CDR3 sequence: CASSQPRGWADTQYF. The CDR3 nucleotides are TGTGCCAGCAGCCAGCCGAGGGGGTGGGCAGATACGCAGTATTTT.

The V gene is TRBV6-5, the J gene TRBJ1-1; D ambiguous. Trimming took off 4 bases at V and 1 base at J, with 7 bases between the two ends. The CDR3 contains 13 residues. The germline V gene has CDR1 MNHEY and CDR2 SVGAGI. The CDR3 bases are TGTGCCAGCAGTTTGTACAGGAACACTGAAGCTTTCTTT. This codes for CASSLYRNTEAFF.

CDR3 amino acids: CASSPAASGGPNYEQYF. The DNA of the CDR3 is TGTGCCAGCTCACCGGCCGCTAGCGGGGGACCAAACTACGAGCAGTACTTC. The chain is built from TRBV18 and TRBJ2-7; 10 bases map to TRBD2. After removal of 3 bases from V and 3 bases from J, the junction contained 11 bases not matched to a gene. Germline CDR1 KGHSH, CDR2 LQKENI. There are 17 residues in the CDR3.

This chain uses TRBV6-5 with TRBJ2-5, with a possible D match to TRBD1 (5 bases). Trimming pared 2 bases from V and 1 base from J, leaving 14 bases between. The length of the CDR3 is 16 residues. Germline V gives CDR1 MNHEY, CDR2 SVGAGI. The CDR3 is CASSYGATVVQETQYF. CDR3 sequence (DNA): TGTGCCAGCAGTTACGGGGCCACCGTAGTCCAAGAGACCCAGTACTTC.

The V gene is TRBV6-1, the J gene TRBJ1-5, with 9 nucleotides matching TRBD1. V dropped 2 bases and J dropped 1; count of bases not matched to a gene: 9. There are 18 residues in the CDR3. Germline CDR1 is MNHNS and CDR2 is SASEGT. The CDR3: CASSEYGTGYGSNQPQHF. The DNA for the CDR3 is TGTGCCAGCAGTGAATACGGGACAGGGTATGGGAGCAATCAGCCCCAGCATTTT.

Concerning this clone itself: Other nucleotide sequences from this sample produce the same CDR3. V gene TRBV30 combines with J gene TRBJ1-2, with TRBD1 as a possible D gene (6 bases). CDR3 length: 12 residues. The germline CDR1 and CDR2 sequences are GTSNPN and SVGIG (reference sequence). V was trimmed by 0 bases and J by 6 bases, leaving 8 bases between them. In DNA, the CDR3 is TGTGCCTGGAGTGTACAGGGAGATGGCTACACCTTC. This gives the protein CAWSVQGDGYTF. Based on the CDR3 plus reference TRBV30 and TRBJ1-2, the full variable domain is SQTIHQWPATLVQPVGSPLSLECTVEGTSNPNLYWYRQAAGRGLQLLFYSVGIGQISSEVPQNLSASRPQDRQFILSSKKLLLSDSGFYLCAWSVQGDGYTFGSGTRLTVV.

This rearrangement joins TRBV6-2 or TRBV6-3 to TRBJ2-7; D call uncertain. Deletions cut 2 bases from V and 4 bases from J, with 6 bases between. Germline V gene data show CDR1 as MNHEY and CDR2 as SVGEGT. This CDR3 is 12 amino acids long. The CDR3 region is CASSYDGYEQYF. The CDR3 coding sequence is TGTGCCAGCAGTTACGATGGTTACGAGCAGTACTTC.

The CDR3: CASSAMDQPQHF. As DNA, the CDR3 is TGTGCCAGCAGCGCAATGGATCAGCCCCAGCATTTT. This chain joins TRBV11-2 and TRBJ1-5; no reliable D call. The germline CDR1 and CDR2 sequences are SGHAT and FQNNGV. Trimming took 5 bases from V and 5 from J, leaving 7 bases between them. The CDR3 totals 12 residues. Full variable domain (remainder filled in from reference TRBV11-2 and TRBJ1-5): EAGVAQSPRYKIIEKRQSVAFWCNPISGHATLYWYQQILGQGPKLLIQFQNNGVVDDSQLPKDRFSAERLKGVDSTLKIQPAKLEDSAVYLCASSAMDQPQHFGDGTRLSIL.

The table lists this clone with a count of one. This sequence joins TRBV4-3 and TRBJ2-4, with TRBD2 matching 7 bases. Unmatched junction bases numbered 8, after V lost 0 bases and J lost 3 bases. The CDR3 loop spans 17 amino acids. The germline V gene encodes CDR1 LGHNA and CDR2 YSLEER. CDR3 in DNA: TGCGCCAGCAGCCAAGAAGGGAGGGCCGGGGGCAAAAACATTCAGTACTTC. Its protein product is CASSQEGRAGGKNIQYF.